The sequence of this T cell receptor beta chain was determined in a study of neurological immune-mediated disorders. Study-level findings and limits: TCR-beta repertoires seemed private in all groups, with no expanded CDR3 amino acid sequences shared. The most TCR clonal expansion was seen in HTLV-1-associated myelopathy, and the least was seen in multiple sclerosis, which fell below healthy controls.

This clonotype was counted many times. Its specificity is unknown. Stored at -80 C, 2 million PBMCs were the source of the unsorted libraries. Whenever a sequencing run was performed, it yielded over 170 million TCR-beta sequences from 15-18 subjects. TCRdb independently ran MiXCR on the 5' RACE reads; one entry per CDR3 protein. The sample includes about 24,000 distinct CDR3 sequences, roughly an eighth of them seen just once. What was sequenced was PBMCs. This clonotype was obtained from a woman aged 40 to 50 with HTLV-1-associated myelopathy (HAM/TSP).

As DNA, the CDR3 is TGTGCCAGCAGTATAGACAGGGGGCAGGATGGCTACACCTTC. Translating it yields CASSIDRGQDGYTF. The chain combines TRBV12-3 or TRBV12-4 with TRBJ1-2; TRBD1 matches 10 bases. Trimming cost V 5 bases and J 6 bases; bases outside gene matches: 6. The CDR3 covers 14 residues.